This TCR beta chain was captured by sequencing in a study of T cell changes during pregnancy in multiple sclerosis. TCRdb's copy holds only in-frame clones and misses some; the assay was immunoSEQ multiplex PCR. The profile shows approximately 49,000 clones, 88% of them singletons. V lost 6 bases and J 3 bases, leaving 12 bases between the germline ends. The CDR3 has 14 residues. Germline CDR1 is MGHDK and CDR2 is SYGVNS. The chain employs TRBV25-1 and TRBJ1-5; D might be TRBD1 (6 bases). The receptor was isolated from a female donor with multiple sclerosis, enrolled in a pregnancy study. The sequenced sample was CD4+ T cells from peripheral blood mononuclear cells, obtained in the second trimester of pregnancy. DNA for the CDR3: TGTGCCAGCAGCACAACAGGGTCCAATCAGCCCCAGCATTTT. Its translation is CASSTTGSNQPQHF.